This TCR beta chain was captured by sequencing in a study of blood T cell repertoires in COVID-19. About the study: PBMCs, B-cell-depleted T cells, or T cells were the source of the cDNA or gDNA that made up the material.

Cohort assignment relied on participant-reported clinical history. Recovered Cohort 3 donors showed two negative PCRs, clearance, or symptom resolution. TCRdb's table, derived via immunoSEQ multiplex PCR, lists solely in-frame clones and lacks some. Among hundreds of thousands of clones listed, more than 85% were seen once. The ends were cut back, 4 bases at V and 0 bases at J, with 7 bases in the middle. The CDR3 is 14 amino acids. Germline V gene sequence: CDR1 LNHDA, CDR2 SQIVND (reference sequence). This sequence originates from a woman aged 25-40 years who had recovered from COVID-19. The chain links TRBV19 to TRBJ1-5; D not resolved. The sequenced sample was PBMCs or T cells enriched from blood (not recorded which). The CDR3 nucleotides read TGTGCCAGTAGTAACCGCGGTAGCAATCAGCCCCAGCATTTT. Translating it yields CASSNRGSNQPQHF.